This TCR beta chain appears in the sequencing data of a study of cytomegalovirus exposure and HLA in healthy donors. About this clone itself: What it binds is unknown.

Study results and limitations: A few V segments could not be told apart, such as TRBV6-2 and TRBV6-3, and were left out.

V was clipped by 0 bases and J by 5 bases; unmatched bases: 5. Looked up from germline, CDR1 is GTSNPN and CDR2 is SVGIG (reference sequence). The CDR3 loop spans 14 amino acids. The PCR made use of 60 Vbeta and 13 Jbeta primers. Profiled with immunoSEQ multiplex PCR; TCRdb holds only in-frame clones, not every one. The data contain some 65,000 clones, around 75% of them seen just once; the ten biggest clones take up around 25%. Sequencing input: PBMCs. The sequence derives from a middle-aged woman in good health and CMV-seropositive. This chain links TRBV30 with TRBJ1-1; TRBD1 aligns across 8 bases. CDR3 sequence reads: CAWSVHRGNTEAFF. The CDR3, as DNA: TGTGCCTGGAGTGTCCACAGGGGGAATACTGAAGCTTTCTTT.